This T cell receptor beta chain was identified in a study of blood T cell repertoires in COVID-19 (dated by TCRdb to the early 2020s). About the full investigation: Samples covering the acute and convalescent phases of COVID-19 were provided by collaborators in the United States, Italy and Spain. The material from the prospective study consisted of cDNA or gDNA derived from T cells, B-cell-depleted T cells, or PBMCs. Sample metadata almost always included a de-identified subject ID, COVID-19 status, age in years and sex. Deeply sampled blood TCRbeta repertoires from subjects exposed to, actively infected with, or recovered from COVID-19 were included in the dataset. Samples were obtained from the ongoing ImmuneRACE study (first 160 participants) and from over 1,000 subjects provided by 6 global collaborators. The repertoires were made available in a free public database intended to serve as a resource for research on the immune response to SARS-CoV-2. HLA class I and class II types, where available, came from metadata supplied by the sample provider rather than from assay-based typing.

Whole blood was collected in K2EDTA tubes by collaborating institutions according to the institutions' own protocols. Collaborator samples were shipped for TCRbeta analysis as frozen whole blood, isolated PBMCs, or DNA extracted from either sample type. The CDR3 contains 20 residues, cysteine and phenylalanine counted. Only the CDR3 region is kept as DNA, spanning 60 bases read in frame from base 1. After removal of 3 bases from V and 7 bases from J, the junction retains 23 bases not matched to a gene. CDR1 and CDR2 are read off the germline V gene (reference sequence) as WNHNN and SYGVQD. The immunoSEQ Assay, a bias-controlled multiplex PCR, was used to amplify TCRbeta CDR3 regions from genomic DNA. In the source study's methods: Nucleated cell counts per sample were estimated from amplification of reference gene primers within the assay. To quantify the absolute abundance of each unique TCRbeta CDR3 rearrangement, sequence reads were collapsed and filtered. For each sample, productive Simpson clonality was calculated as the square root of Simpson's diversity index across productive rearrangements. The table was pulled from immuneACCESS by TCRdb, which kept in-frame rearrangements only. Such tables lose some clones; where checked, under half of the loss comes from unresolved V genes, and the rest has no known cause. V, J and clone size are taken as reported in that table, and D and trimming were inferred from the DNA itself. Present in this sample are tens of thousands of clones, approximately 83% of which were seen just once. More than 12% of the sample belongs to the ten largest clones.

With regard to this clone: Its antigen is currently not known. Base qualities are not recorded, but no much larger clone differs from it by a single base.

Broader findings and caveats from the paper: The quantity of clinical and demographic metadata differed by source and by participant and was supplied without curation.

The chain is encoded by TRBV10-1 joined to TRBJ2-1, with 8 bases in between that match TRBD2. This clonotype originated in a human donor in a cohort sampled during active COVID-19. Source material: peripheral blood. The CDR3: CASSDLTEIYPGTRFNEQFF. The DNA reads TGCGCCAGCAGTGATTTGACAGAAATTTATCCCGGGACTAGATTTAATGAGCAGTTCTTC.